This record covers a single T cell receptor (beta chain). Its antigen remains unknown. Positive magnetic bead selection separated CD4+ and CD8+ cells, and flow cytometry confirmed purity. The data originate from a study of somatic mutations in cytotoxic T cells in rheumatoid arthritis. In the study overall: The flow sorting of some V beta antibody-stained T-cell populations reached nearly 100% purity, and the sorted populations included V beta1+ cells sequenced for TCRB.

The germline gives CDR1 SGHTA, CDR2 FQGNSA. The CDR3 consists of 13 residues. Points from the study as a whole: Rheumatoid arthritis patients showed CD8+ clonality increasing with age, unlike healthy controls.

Per the study methods: Matches were rare between published virus-specific TCRB sequences and patient CD8+ clones exceeding 1%. Assay used: immunoSEQ multiplex PCR; TCRdb lists only in-frame clones, some missing. V and J calls and clone size come straight from that table; D and trimming were deduced from the DNA. Of some 9,600 clones listed, 85% to 95% are singletons. V usage is TRBV7-2 and J usage is TRBJ2-7; 12 bases are a match to TRBD2. Sequencing was performed on CD8+ T cells sorted from blood. This clonotype was obtained from a woman aged 18-29 years with rheumatoid arthritis. For the CDR3, the DNA is TGTGCGGTCCCTAGCGGGAGGGGCTACGAGCAGTACTTC. It specifies CAVPSGRGYEQYF.